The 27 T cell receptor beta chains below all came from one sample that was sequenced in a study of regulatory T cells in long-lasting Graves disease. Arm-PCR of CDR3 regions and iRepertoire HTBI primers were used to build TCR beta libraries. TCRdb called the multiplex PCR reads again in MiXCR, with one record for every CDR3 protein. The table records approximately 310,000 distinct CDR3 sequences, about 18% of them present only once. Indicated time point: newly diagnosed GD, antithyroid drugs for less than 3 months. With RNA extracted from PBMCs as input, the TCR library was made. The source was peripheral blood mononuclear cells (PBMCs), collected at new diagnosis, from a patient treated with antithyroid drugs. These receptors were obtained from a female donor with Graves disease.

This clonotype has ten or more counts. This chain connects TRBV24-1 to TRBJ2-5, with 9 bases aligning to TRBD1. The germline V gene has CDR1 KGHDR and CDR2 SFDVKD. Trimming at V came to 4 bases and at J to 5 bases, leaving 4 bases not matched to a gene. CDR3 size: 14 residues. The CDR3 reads CATSEPGQGETQYF. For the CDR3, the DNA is TGTGCCACCAGTGAACCGGGACAGGGCGAGACCCAGTACTTC.

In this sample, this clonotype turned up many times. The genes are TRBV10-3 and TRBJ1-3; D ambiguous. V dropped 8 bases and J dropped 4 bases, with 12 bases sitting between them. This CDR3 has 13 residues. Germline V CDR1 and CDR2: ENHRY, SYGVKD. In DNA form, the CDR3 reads TGTGCCATCGTAGAGGTGGTCGGAAACACCATATATTTT. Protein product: CAIVEVVGNTIYF.

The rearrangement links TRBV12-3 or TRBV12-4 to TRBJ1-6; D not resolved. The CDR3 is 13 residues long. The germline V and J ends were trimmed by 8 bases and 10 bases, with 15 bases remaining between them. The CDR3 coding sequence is TGTGCCAGCGGTGAAGGGTTGAGATCACCCCTCCACTTT. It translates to CASGEGLRSPLHF.

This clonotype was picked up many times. CDR3 nucleotide sequence: TGTGCCAGTAGTATACATCAGCTAGCGGGGTGGGGAGCCAAAAACATTCAGTACTTC. It codes for CASSIHQLAGWGAKNIQYF. This rearrangement joins TRBV19 to TRBJ2-4, with 9 bases aligning to TRBD2. Germline V CDR1 and CDR2: LNHDA, SQIVND (reference sequence). V was pared by 2 bases and J by 0 bases, with 11 bases of the junction left unmatched. The CDR3 extends over 19 amino acids.

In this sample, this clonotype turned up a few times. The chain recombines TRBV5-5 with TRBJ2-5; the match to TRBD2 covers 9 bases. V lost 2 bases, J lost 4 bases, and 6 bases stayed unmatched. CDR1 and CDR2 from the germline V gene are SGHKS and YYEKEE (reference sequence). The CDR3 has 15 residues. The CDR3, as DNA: TGTGCCAGCAGCTTAAGTGAACTAGCGGGAGAGACCCAGTACTTC. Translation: CASSLSELAGETQYF.

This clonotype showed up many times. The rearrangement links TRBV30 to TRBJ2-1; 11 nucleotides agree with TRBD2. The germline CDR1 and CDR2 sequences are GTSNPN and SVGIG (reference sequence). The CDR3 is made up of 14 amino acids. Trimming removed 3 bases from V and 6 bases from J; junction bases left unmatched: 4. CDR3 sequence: CAWRTSGTGNEQFF. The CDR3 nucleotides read TGTGCCTGGAGGACTAGCGGGACGGGCAATGAGCAGTTCTTC.

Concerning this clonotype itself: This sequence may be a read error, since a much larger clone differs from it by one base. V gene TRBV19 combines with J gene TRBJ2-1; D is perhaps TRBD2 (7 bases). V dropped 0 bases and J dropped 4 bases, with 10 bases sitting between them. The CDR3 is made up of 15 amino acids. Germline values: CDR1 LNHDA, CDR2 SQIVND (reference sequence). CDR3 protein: CASSIESGTYNEQFF. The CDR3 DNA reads TGTGCCAGTAGTATAGAGAGCGGGACATACAATGAGCAGTTCTTC.

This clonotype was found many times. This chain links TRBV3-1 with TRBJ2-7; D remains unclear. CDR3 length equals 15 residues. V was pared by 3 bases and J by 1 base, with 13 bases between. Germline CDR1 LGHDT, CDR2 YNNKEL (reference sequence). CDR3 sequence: CASSHSTWGSYEQYF. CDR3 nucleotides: TGTGCCAGCAGCCATAGCACCTGGGGTTCCTACGAGCAGTACTTC.

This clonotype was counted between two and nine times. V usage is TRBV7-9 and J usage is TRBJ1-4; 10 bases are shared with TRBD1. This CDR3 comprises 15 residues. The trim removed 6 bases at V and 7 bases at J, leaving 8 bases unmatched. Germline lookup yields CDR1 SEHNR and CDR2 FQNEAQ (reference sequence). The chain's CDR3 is CASSTPRDRGEKLFF. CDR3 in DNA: TGTGCCAGCAGTACTCCAAGGGACAGGGGTGAAAAACTGTTTTTT.

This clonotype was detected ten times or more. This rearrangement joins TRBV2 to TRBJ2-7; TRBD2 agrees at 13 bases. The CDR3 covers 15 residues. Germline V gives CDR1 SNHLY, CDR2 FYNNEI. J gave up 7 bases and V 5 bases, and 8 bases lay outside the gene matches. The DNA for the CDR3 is TGTGCCAGCAGTTGGACTAGCGGGAGAAGCGGGGAGCAGTACTTC. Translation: CASSWTSGRSGEQYF.

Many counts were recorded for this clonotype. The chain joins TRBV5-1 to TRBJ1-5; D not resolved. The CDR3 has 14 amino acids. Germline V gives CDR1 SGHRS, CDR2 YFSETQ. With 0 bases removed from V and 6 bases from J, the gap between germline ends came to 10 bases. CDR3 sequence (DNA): TGCGCCAGCAGCTTGGAATCCCCCGCTCAGCCCCAGCATTTT. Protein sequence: CASSLESPAQPQHF.

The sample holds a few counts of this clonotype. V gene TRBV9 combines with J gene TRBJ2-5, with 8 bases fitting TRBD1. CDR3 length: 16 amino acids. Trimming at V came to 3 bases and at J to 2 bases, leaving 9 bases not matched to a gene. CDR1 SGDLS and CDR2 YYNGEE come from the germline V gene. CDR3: CASSAGGTGGQETQYF. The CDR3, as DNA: TGTGCCAGCAGCGCTGGGGGGACAGGAGGACAAGAGACCCAGTACTTC.

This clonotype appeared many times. The CDR3, as DNA: TGTGCAGGAGACAAGGGGGCTATGGGGTACACTGAAGCTTTCTTT. This sequence encodes CAGDKGAMGYTEAFF. The chain has TRBV30 and TRBJ1-1, with TRBD1 identical over 7 bases. The germline V gene encodes CDR1 GTSNPN and CDR2 SVGIG (reference sequence). This CDR3 region has 15 residues. Full variable domain (remainder filled in from reference TRBV30 and TRBJ1-1): SQTIHQWPATLVQPVGSPLSLECTVEGTSNPNLYWYRQAAGRGLQLLFYSVGIGQISSEVPQNLSASRPQDRQFILSSKKLLLSDSGFYLCAGDKGAMGYTEAFFGQGTRLTVV.

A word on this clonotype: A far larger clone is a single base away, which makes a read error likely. CDR3 sequence (DNA): TGTGCCAGCAGTCTCGAGACAGGGGACGGCTACGAGCAGTACTTC. Translated: CASSLETGDGYEQYF. The rearrangement uses TRBV7-8 and TRBJ2-7; 8 nucleotides align to TRBD1. The germline gives CDR1 SGHVS, CDR2 FQNEAQ. The junction had 10 bases not matched to a gene; V was cut back by 6 bases and J by 3 bases. The CDR3 extends over 15 amino acids.

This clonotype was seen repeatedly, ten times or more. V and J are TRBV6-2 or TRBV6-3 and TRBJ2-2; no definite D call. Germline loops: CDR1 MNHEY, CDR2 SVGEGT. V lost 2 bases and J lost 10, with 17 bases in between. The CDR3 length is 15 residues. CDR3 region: CASSYLLSDREELFF. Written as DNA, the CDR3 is TGTGCCAGCAGTTACCTGCTTTCGGACCGTGAGGAGCTGTTTTTT.

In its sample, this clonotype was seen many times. The DNA for the CDR3 is TGTGCCAGCACTCGGACTAGTTCCACAGATACGCAGTATTTT. Translating it yields CASTRTSSTDTQYF. This chain connects TRBV6-2 or TRBV6-3 to TRBJ2-3, with 7 nucleotides matching TRBD2. Germline V gene lookup returns CDR1 MNHEY and CDR2 SVGEGT. Trimming cost V 7 bases and J 2 bases; bases outside gene matches: 6. CDR3 length equals 14 residues.

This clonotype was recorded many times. CDR3 amino acids: CASSLSPDRAGHHSPLHF. In nucleotides, the CDR3 is TGTGCCAGCAGTTTATCCCCGGACAGGGCCGGTCATCATTCACCCCTCCACTTT. The chain employs TRBV27 and TRBJ1-6; 8 bases are a match to TRBD1. The CDR3 is 18 residues long. Germline CDR1 MNHEY, CDR2 SMNVEV (reference sequence). V lost 0 bases, J lost 8 bases, and 12 bases stayed unmatched.

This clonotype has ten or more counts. The chain's CDR3 is CASSEELDTDTQYF. The CDR3 DNA sequence: TGCGCCAGCAGTGAGGAGCTGGACACAGATACGCAGTATTTT. The chain recombines TRBV10-1 with TRBJ2-3, with no clear D. This CDR3 is built from 14 residues. The germline V gene encodes CDR1 WNHNN and CDR2 SYGVQD (reference sequence). The V end was cut by 2 bases, the J end by 2 bases, with 8 bases between.

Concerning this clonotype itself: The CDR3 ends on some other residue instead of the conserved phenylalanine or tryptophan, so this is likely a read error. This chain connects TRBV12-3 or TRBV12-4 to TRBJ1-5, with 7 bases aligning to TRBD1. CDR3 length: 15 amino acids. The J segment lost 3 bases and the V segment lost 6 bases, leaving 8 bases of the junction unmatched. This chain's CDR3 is CASRSGGTANQPQHS. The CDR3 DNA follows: TGTGCCAGCAGATCAGGCGGGACAGCCAATCAGCCCCAGCATTCT.

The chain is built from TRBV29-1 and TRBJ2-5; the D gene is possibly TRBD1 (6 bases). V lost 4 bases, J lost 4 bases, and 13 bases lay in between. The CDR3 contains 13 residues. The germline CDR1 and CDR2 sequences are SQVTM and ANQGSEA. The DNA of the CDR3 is TGCAGCGTTGTAAGGCAGGGGTTAGAGACCCAGTACTTC. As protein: CSVVRQGLETQYF.

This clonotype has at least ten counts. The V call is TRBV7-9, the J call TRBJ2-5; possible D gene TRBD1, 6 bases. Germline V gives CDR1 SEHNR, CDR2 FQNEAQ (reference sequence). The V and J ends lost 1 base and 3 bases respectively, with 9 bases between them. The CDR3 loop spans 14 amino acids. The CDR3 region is CASSLGGHEETQYF. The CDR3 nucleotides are TGTGCCAGCAGCTTAGGGGGACACGAAGAGACCCAGTACTTC.

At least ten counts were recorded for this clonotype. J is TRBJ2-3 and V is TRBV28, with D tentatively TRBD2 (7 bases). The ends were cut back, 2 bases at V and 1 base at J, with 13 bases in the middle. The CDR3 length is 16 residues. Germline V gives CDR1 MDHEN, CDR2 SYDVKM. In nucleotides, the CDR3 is TGTGCCAGCAGTTTAGGGGGGGGCATACGCACAGATACGCAGTATTTT. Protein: CASSLGGGIRTDTQYF. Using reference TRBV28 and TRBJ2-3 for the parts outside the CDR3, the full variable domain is DVKVTQSSRYLVKRTGEKVFLECVQDMDHENMFWYRQDPGLGLRLIYFSYDVKMKEKGDIPEGYSVSREKKERFSLILESASTNQTSMYLCASSLGGGIRTDTQYFGPGTRLTVL.

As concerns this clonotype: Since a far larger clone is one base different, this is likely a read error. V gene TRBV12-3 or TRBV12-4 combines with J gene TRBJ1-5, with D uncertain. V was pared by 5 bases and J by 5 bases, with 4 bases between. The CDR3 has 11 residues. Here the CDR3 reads CASSVDQPQHF. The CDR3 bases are TGTGCCAGCAGTGTAGATCAGCCCCAGCATTTT.

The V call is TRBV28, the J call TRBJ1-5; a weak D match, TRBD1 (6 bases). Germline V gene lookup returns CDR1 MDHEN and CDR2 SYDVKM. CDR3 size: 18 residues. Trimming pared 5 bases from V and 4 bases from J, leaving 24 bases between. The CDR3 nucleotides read TGTGCCAGCAGTGACCCACAGGTGGTAGGGGGGGTAAATCAGCCCCAGCATTTT. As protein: CASSDPQVVGGVNQPQHF. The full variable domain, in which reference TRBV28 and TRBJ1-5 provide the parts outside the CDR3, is DVKVTQSSRYLVKRTGEKVFLECVQDMDHENMFWYRQDPGLGLRLIYFSYDVKMKEKGDIPEGYSVSREKKERFSLILESASTNQTSMYLCASSDPQVVGGVNQPQHFGDGTRLSIL.

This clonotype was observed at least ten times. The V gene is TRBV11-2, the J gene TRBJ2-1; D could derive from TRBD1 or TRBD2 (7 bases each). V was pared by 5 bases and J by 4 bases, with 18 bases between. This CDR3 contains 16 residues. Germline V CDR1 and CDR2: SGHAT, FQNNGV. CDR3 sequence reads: CASSRRQGGGYNEQFF. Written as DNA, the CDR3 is TGTGCCAGCAGCCGTCGACAGGGAGGGGGGTACAATGAGCAGTTCTTC. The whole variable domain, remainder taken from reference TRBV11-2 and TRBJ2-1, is EAGVAQSPRYKIIEKRQSVAFWCNPISGHATLYWYQQILGQGPKLLIQFQNNGVVDDSQLPKDRFSAERLKGVDSTLKIQPAKLEDSAVYLCASSRRQGGGYNEQFFGPGTRLTVL.

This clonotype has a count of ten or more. The CDR3 protein is CASSEGRHTGELFF. CDR3 DNA sequence: TGTGCCAGCAGTGAAGGGCGGCACACCGGGGAGCTGTTTTTT. V gene TRBV6-1 combines with J gene TRBJ2-2; D remains unclear. V lost 1 base to trimming and J lost 3 bases, with 6 bases between them. Germline lookup yields CDR1 MNHNS and CDR2 SASEGT. The CDR3 contains 14 residues.

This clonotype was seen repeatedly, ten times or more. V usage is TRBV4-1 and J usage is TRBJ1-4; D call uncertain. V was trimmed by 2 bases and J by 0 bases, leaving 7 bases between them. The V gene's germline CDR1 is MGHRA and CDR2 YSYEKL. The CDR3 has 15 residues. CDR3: CASSQPGATNEKLFF. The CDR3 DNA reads TGCGCCAGCAGCCAACCCGGAGCAACTAATGAAAAACTGTTTTTT.